This paragraph covers one T cell receptor beta chain sequence. The antigen remains undetermined. This could be a read error, since a much larger clone is one nucleotide away. V shed 2 bases and J shed 4 bases, with 11 bases lying between them. Germline CDR1 SQVTM, CDR2 ANQGSEA. The CDR3 extends over 13 amino acids. The sample belongs to a study of blood T cells in healthy people across ages. Regarding the study as a whole: Unknown CMV status may confound age-related changes in expanded clones.

Sample-barcoded 5' priming and a J-beta primer mix drove a second PCR of about 6 to 11 cycles. One entry per CDR3 protein, called by TCRdb with MiXCR from the 5' RACE reads. The table shows 800,000 to 950,000 distinct CDR3 sequences, with around 48% occurring only once. Approximately 10 milliliters was the volume of peripheral blood drawn from each donor. This TCR was sampled from a man aged 30 to 39 in good health. Sequencing input: blood. V is TRBV29-1 and J is TRBJ1-1; no firm D call. CDR3 amino acids: CSVELAQSTEAFF. In DNA, the CDR3 is TGCAGCGTTGAATTAGCGCAGTCCACTGAAGCTTTCTTT.